This is a list of T cell receptor beta chains from one sample in a study of OX40 agonist ivuxolimab in advanced cancers. Here immunoSEQ multiplex PCR was the method, and the copy in TCRdb shows in-frame clones only, minus some. The sample carries around 25,000 clones, approximately 78% recorded once. Material: CD4+ or CD8+ T cells sorted from blood, obtained in a trial of the OX40 agonist ivuxolimab. The receptors originated from an adult with an advanced solid tumor such as melanoma, head and neck, liver or kidney cancer. Both conserved end residues are part of each CDR3. The D gene is left open where the match is weak. Size values are once, few and many counts, or a class for expanded clones, and some rows have none.

J gene: TRBJ1-2; D gene: -; clone size: once; V gene: TRBV30; CDR3 DNA: TGTGCCTGGAGTGTTAGTCAGGGGACCGGCTACACCTTC; CDR3 protein: CAWSVSQGTGYTF
J gene: TRBJ1-6; D gene: TRBD1; clone size: -; V gene: TRBV18; CDR3 DNA: TGTGCCAGCTCCCACGAAGCCCACAGGGGTTCACCCCTCCACTTT; CDR3 protein: CASSHEAHRGSPLHF
J gene: TRBJ2-7; D gene: -; clone size: few; V gene: TRBV6-1; CDR3 DNA: TGTGCCAGCAGTGCTCGACAGGACGGCGAGCAGTACTTC; CDR3 protein: CASSARQDGEQYF
J gene: TRBJ1-5; D gene: -; clone size: -; V gene: TRBV30; CDR3 DNA: TGTGCCTGGAGTGTAAGCGGTAGCAATCAGCCCCAGCATTTT; CDR3 protein: CAWSVSGSNQPQHF
J gene: TRBJ1-4; D gene: -; clone size: -; V gene: TRBV7-9; CDR3 DNA: TGTGCCAGCAGCTTAGGAAATGAAAAACTGTTTTTT; CDR3 protein: CASSLGNEKLFF
J gene: TRBJ1-4; D gene: TRBD1; clone size: -; V gene: TRBV6-6; CDR3 DNA: TGTGCCAGCAGTTACTCGAGGACAGGCGAAAAACTGTTTTTT; CDR3 protein: CASSYSRTGEKLFF
J gene: TRBJ2-2; D gene: -; clone size: -; V gene: TRBV4-3; CDR3 DNA: TGCGCCAGCAGCCAAGTACGGGGTAACACCGGGGAGCTGTTTTTT; CDR3 protein: CASSQVRGNTGELFF
J gene: TRBJ2-7; D gene: -; clone size: -; V gene: TRBV11-1; CDR3 DNA: TGTGTCAGCAGCCGCCGGGGAGCCTACGAGCAGTACTTC; CDR3 protein: CVSSRRGAYEQYF
J gene: TRBJ2-7; D gene: TRBD2; clone size: -; V gene: TRBV11-1; CDR3 DNA: TGTGCCAGCAGCTTGGGCGGGAGTGCAATCAACTACGAGCAGTACTTC; CDR3 protein: CASSLGGSAINYEQYF
J gene: TRBJ2-5; D gene: TRBD1; clone size: -; V gene: TRBV27; CDR3 DNA: TGTGCCAGCAGTTTCAACAGGGGGGAGACCCAGTACTTC; CDR3 protein: CASSFNRGETQYF
J gene: TRBJ2-1; D gene: -; clone size: -; V gene: TRBV29-1; CDR3 DNA: TGCAGCGTTGCTACAGGTCCCTACAATGAGCAGTTCTTC; CDR3 protein: CSVATGPYNEQFF
J gene: TRBJ2-7; D gene: -; clone size: -; V gene: TRBV2; CDR3 DNA: TGTGCCAGCAGTGACCAGGGATTTGAGCAGTACTTC; CDR3 protein: CASSDQGFEQYF
J gene: TRBJ2-7; D gene: TRBD2; clone size: -; V gene: TRBV18; CDR3 DNA: TGTGCCAGCTCACCTACTAGCGGGGGTCGATACGAGCAGTACTTC; CDR3 protein: CASSPTSGGRYEQYF
J gene: TRBJ2-6; D gene: -; clone size: -; V gene: TRBV6-5; CDR3 DNA: TGTGCCAGCACCCTACACTTAGGGGCCAACGTCCTGACTTTC; CDR3 protein: CASTLHLGANVLTF
J gene: TRBJ1-2; D gene: -; clone size: -; V gene: TRBV15; CDR3 DNA: TGTGCCACCAGCAGCGACGTCAGGGATTATGGCTACACCTTC; CDR3 protein: CATSSDVRDYGYTF
J gene: TRBJ2-6; D gene: -; clone size: -; V gene: TRBV7-9; CDR3 DNA: TGTGCCAGCAGCCGCAGACGACAGGTTAACTCTGGGGCCAACGTCCTGACTTTC; CDR3 protein: CASSRRRQVNSGANVLTF
J gene: TRBJ1-1; D gene: -; clone size: -; V gene: TRBV20-1; CDR3 DNA: TGCAGTGCTAGAGATACGGTTGGAGCTTTCTTT; CDR3 protein: CSARDTVGAFF
J gene: TRBJ1-2; D gene: -; clone size: -; V gene: TRBV5-4; CDR3 DNA: TGTGCCAGCAGCCCGGACGGTAGTTATGGCTACACCTTC; CDR3 protein: CASSPDGSYGYTF
J gene: TRBJ1-4; D gene: -; clone size: -; V gene: TRBV28; CDR3 DNA: TGTGCCAGCAGTACCCCCTGGGGGGCTAATGAAAAACTGTTTTTT; CDR3 protein: CASSTPWGANEKLFF
J gene: TRBJ2-6; D gene: -; clone size: -; V gene: TRBV11-2; CDR3 DNA: TGTGCCAGCAGCTTAGATCTTCGGATGAGCTCTGGGGCCAACGTCCTGACTTTC; CDR3 protein: CASSLDLRMSSGANVLTF
J gene: TRBJ2-2; D gene: TRBD1; clone size: once; V gene: TRBV27; CDR3 DNA: TGTGCCAGCAGTTTGGGACAGGCCGCCGGGGAGCTGTTTTTT; CDR3 protein: CASSLGQAAGELFF
J gene: TRBJ2-7; D gene: TRBD2; clone size: -; V gene: TRBV7-8; CDR3 DNA: TGTGCCAGCAGCTTAAGGACTAGCGGGAGGCCCCCCTACGAGCAGTACTTC; CDR3 protein: CASSLRTSGRPPYEQYF
J gene: TRBJ1-1; D gene: -; clone size: -; V gene: TRBV7-2; CDR3 DNA: TGTGCCAGCAGCTTTTCCCCCGTGTTGACCACTGAAGCTTTCTTT; CDR3 protein: CASSFSPVLTTEAFF
J gene: TRBJ1-1; D gene: -; clone size: once; V gene: TRBV6-1; CDR3 DNA: TGTGCCAGCAGAGGGGGGTTTCGAGCTTTCTTT; CDR3 protein: CASRGGFRAFF
J gene: TRBJ2-1; D gene: TRBD1; clone size: -; V gene: TRBV4-1; CDR3 DNA: TGCGCCAGCAGCCAAGTAAGACAGGGGGGACACAATGAGCAGTTCTTC; CDR3 protein: CASSQVRQGGHNEQFF
J gene: TRBJ2-5; D gene: TRBD1; clone size: -; V gene: TRBV6-1; CDR3 DNA: TGTGCCAGCAGTGAAGGTGGGGCAGGGGGCGAGACCCAGTACTTC; CDR3 protein: CASSEGGAGGETQYF
J gene: TRBJ1-2; D gene: -; clone size: once; V gene: TRBV9; CDR3 DNA: TGTGCCAGCAGCCTTACCAAAGGGACCCGTAACTATGGCTACACCTTC; CDR3 protein: CASSLTKGTRNYGYTF
J gene: TRBJ2-5; D gene: -; clone size: -; V gene: TRBV28; CDR3 DNA: TGTGCCAGCAGTCGTCTTCCACAGAGTGCGGTAGAGACCCAGTACTTC; CDR3 protein: CASSRLPQSAVETQYF
J gene: TRBJ1-5; D gene: TRBD1; clone size: -; V gene: TRBV5-1; CDR3 DNA: TGCGCCAGCAGCTTGGACAGGGGTCAGCCCCAGCATTTT; CDR3 protein: CASSLDRGQPQHF
J gene: TRBJ2-5; D gene: -; clone size: -; V gene: TRBV9; CDR3 DNA: TGTGCCAGCAGCCCCCTGGGGCAAGAGACCCAGTACTTC; CDR3 protein: CASSPLGQETQYF
J gene: TRBJ2-1; D gene: TRBD2; clone size: -; V gene: TRBV28; CDR3 DNA: TGTGCCAGCAGGCTAATGACCGGGACTAGGCGCTCCAATGAGCAGTTCTTC; CDR3 protein: CASRLMTGTRRSNEQFF
J gene: TRBJ2-7; D gene: -; clone size: -; V gene: TRBV5-1; CDR3 DNA: TGCGCCAGCAGGTGGACGGAGCCCTACGAGCAGTACTTC; CDR3 protein: CASRWTEPYEQYF
J gene: TRBJ2-3; D gene: -; clone size: few; V gene: TRBV7-9; CDR3 DNA: TGTGCCAGCAGCCCTTTATCGGGCGGTTGGGGAGATACGCAGTATTTT; CDR3 protein: CASSPLSGGWGDTQYF
J gene: TRBJ2-3; D gene: -; clone size: once; V gene: TRBV7-8; CDR3 DNA: TGTGCCAGCAGCTTAGGAGGAGGGGCAGATACGCAGTATTTT; CDR3 protein: CASSLGGGADTQYF
J gene: TRBJ2-7; D gene: -; clone size: few; V gene: TRBV7-8; CDR3 DNA: TGTGCCAGCAGCATACAGGCCTTCGGCGAGCAGTACTTC; CDR3 protein: CASSIQAFGEQYF
J gene: TRBJ1-1; D gene: -; clone size: -; V gene: TRBV29-1; CDR3 DNA: TGCAGCGTTGGGTCAGGGGAGACTGAAGCTTTCTTT; CDR3 protein: CSVGSGETEAFF
J gene: TRBJ1-1; D gene: -; clone size: -; V gene: TRBV6-5; CDR3 DNA: TGTGCCAGCGAAGGGGACAACACTGAAGCTTTCTTT; CDR3 protein: CASEGDNTEAFF
J gene: TRBJ2-5; D gene: TRBD1; clone size: -; V gene: TRBV6-1; CDR3 DNA: TGTGCCAGCAGATTGACAGGGGATAAGACCCAGTACTTC; CDR3 protein: CASRLTGDKTQYF
J gene: TRBJ1-5; D gene: -; clone size: -; V gene: TRBV18; CDR3 DNA: TGTGCCAGCTCACCACCAGATCAGCCCCAGCATTTT; CDR3 protein: CASSPPDQPQHF
J gene: TRBJ1-1; D gene: -; clone size: -; V gene: TRBV9; CDR3 DNA: TGTGCCAGCAGCGGAATGTACGGAAGGACTGAAGCTTTCTTT; CDR3 protein: CASSGMYGRTEAFF
J gene: TRBJ1-1; D gene: -; clone size: -; V gene: TRBV5-1; CDR3 DNA: TGCGCCAGCAGCTTGGCGGACGTGAACACTGAAGCTTTCTTT; CDR3 protein: CASSLADVNTEAFF
J gene: TRBJ1-1; D gene: -; clone size: -; V gene: TRBV6-5; CDR3 DNA: TGTGCCAGCAGTTACGCGGGGGACACTGAAGCTTTCTTT; CDR3 protein: CASSYAGDTEAFF
J gene: TRBJ1-5; D gene: -; clone size: -; V gene: TRBV2; CDR3 DNA: TGTGCCAGCAGTGACAGGTCTAGCAATCAGCCCCAGCATTTT; CDR3 protein: CASSDRSSNQPQHF
J gene: TRBJ2-7; D gene: TRBD2; clone size: -; V gene: TRBV5-5; CDR3 DNA: TGTGCCAGCAGCCGGACTAGCGGGTACTCCTACGAGCAGTACTTC; CDR3 protein: CASSRTSGYSYEQYF
J gene: TRBJ2-5; D gene: TRBD2; clone size: -; V gene: TRBV5-4; CDR3 DNA: TGTGCCAGCAGCTTGGGGCCGACTAGCGGGAGTCGAGAGACCCAGTACTTC; CDR3 protein: CASSLGPTSGSRETQYF
J gene: TRBJ2-1; D gene: TRBD2; clone size: -; V gene: TRBV28; CDR3 DNA: TGTGCCAGCAGTGTCGCAAGACTAGCGGCTTACAATGAGCAGTTCTTC; CDR3 protein: CASSVARLAAYNEQFF
J gene: TRBJ1-1; D gene: -; clone size: -; V gene: TRBV10-2; CDR3 DNA: TGCGCCAGCAGCGGACAGCTGAACACTGAAGCTTTCTTT; CDR3 protein: CASSGQLNTEAFF
J gene: TRBJ1-1; D gene: -; clone size: -; V gene: TRBV6-1; CDR3 DNA: TGTGCCAGCAGTGGAGACAGGCCCTTGAACACTGAAGCTTTCTTT; CDR3 protein: CASSGDRPLNTEAFF
J gene: TRBJ1-4; D gene: -; clone size: -; V gene: TRBV5-6; CDR3 DNA: TGTGCCAGCAGCCTCCGGTCAACTAATGAAAAACTGTTTTTT; CDR3 protein: CASSLRSTNEKLFF
J gene: TRBJ1-1; D gene: -; clone size: -; V gene: TRBV5-1; CDR3 DNA: TGCGCCAGCGGTTTCGGGGGAGCGACTGAAGCTTTCTTT; CDR3 protein: CASGFGGATEAFF
J gene: TRBJ1-5; D gene: -; clone size: few; V gene: TRBV10-3; CDR3 DNA: TGTGCCATCAGGGGGGACGTCAATCAGCCCCAGCATTTT; CDR3 protein: CAIRGDVNQPQHF
J gene: TRBJ1-2; D gene: -; clone size: -; V gene: TRBV4-3; CDR3 DNA: TGCGCCAGCAGCCAAGATTGGTTCGGTACAGACTACACCTTC; CDR3 protein: CASSQDWFGTDYTF
J gene: TRBJ1-5; D gene: -; clone size: -; V gene: TRBV28; CDR3 DNA: TGTGCCAGCCGAAGTCCGGGGGCAGGCAATCAGCCCCAGCATTTT; CDR3 protein: CASRSPGAGNQPQHF
J gene: TRBJ2-5; D gene: TRBD1; clone size: -; V gene: TRBV11-2; CDR3 DNA: TGTGCCAGCAGCCCAGGACAGGGCGAGACCCAGTACTTC; CDR3 protein: CASSPGQGETQYF
J gene: TRBJ2-1; D gene: -; clone size: -; V gene: TRBV27; CDR3 DNA: TGTGCCAGCAGTTTAAGGTCAGGGTCGCACAATGAGCAGTTCTTC; CDR3 protein: CASSLRSGSHNEQFF
J gene: TRBJ2-7; D gene: -; clone size: -; V gene: TRBV30; CDR3 DNA: TGTGCCGGGTCATCCCCCGGGGGAGTATTCTACGAGCAGTACTTC; CDR3 protein: CAGSSPGGVFYEQYF
J gene: TRBJ2-1; D gene: -; clone size: once; V gene: TRBV15; CDR3 DNA: TGTGCCACCAGCAGAGATCCACTAGCTGGAGTGGTGTTCTTC; CDR3 protein: CATSRDPLAGVVFF
J gene: TRBJ2-3; D gene: -; clone size: -; V gene: TRBV6-6; CDR3 DNA: TGTGCCAGCAGTTATAGGGGGACTAGCACAGATACGCAGTATTTT; CDR3 protein: CASSYRGTSTDTQYF
J gene: TRBJ2-4; D gene: -; clone size: -; V gene: TRBV9; CDR3 DNA: TGTGCCAGCAGCGTGGGAATAGCCAAAAACATTCAGTACTTC; CDR3 protein: CASSVGIAKNIQYF